The rows below give T cell receptor beta chains drawn from one sample of a study of shared clonotypes between healthy human individuals. Produced via immunoSEQ multiplex PCR; TCRdb's table is partial and in-frame only. Among hundreds of thousands of clones listed, 96% were seen once. The specimen was naive CD4+ T cells sorted from blood. Receptor source: a woman aged 25 to 45 in good health. The conserved cysteine and the conserved F or W are not part of the CDR3 here.

>TRBJ1-2|TRBV2
ASFGVGLYGYT
>TRBJ2-3|TRBV6-5
ASSYTGTGADTQY
>TRBJ1-2|TRBV11-3
ASSLRQGATLGYT
>TRBJ2-3|TRBV28
ASSYTSGRTDTQY
>TRBJ2-7|TRBV7-9
ASSTPEGTGYREQY
>TRBJ2-5|TRBV2
ASSELGSVLQTQY
>TRBJ2-1|TRBV29-1
SVEDSSGDYNEQF
>TRBJ2-1|TRBV7-6
ASSSWTGYNEQF
>TRBJ1-5|TRBV2
ASSEKSAPSNQPQH
>TRBJ1-5|TRBV7-9
ASSFTGSNQPQH
>TRBJ2-1|TRBV14
ASSHSGLRNEQF
>TRBJ2-7|TRBV6-5
ASSPGTRVFAEQY
>TRBJ1-2|TRBV19
ASSILRTGGKGYT
>TRBJ2-5|TRBV7-7
ASSLVGGETQY
>TRBJ1-2|TRBV6-6
ASSYSRRGGYGYT
>TRBJ2-7|TRBV18
ASSGVGSYEQY
>TRBJ2-7|TRBV7-2
ASSFESYEQY
>TRBJ1-3|TRBV28
ASSLGLAGNTIY
>TRBJ1-4|TRBV6-5
ASRGTVTNEKLF